This T cell receptor (beta chain) appears in the sequencing data of a study of T-cell reconstitution after alpha-beta-depleted transplantation in children. Study-wide results and caveats: Surviving recipient T cells and intrathymic progenitors accounted for some patients' high TCRbeta diversity at day 60.

Unique molecular identifiers were used in preparing the TCRbeta library. TCRdb called the PCR reads again in MiXCR, with one record for every CDR3 protein. This table holds 98,000 or so distinct CDR3 sequences, about 25% found once. The germline V gene encodes CDR1 KGHSH and CDR2 LQKENI. The CDR3 totals 11 residues. The germline V and J ends were trimmed by 6 bases and 6 bases, with 7 bases remaining between them. On this clonotype itself: Antigen unknown.

This receptor was obtained from a boy between 2 and 10 years old with acute lymphoblastic leukemia, due to receive a stem cell transplant. The rearrangement uses TRBV18 and TRBJ2-3, with unresolved D. Sample: PBMCs, taken before TCRalphabeta/CD19-depleted stem cell transplant. This chain's CDR3 is CASSDGDTQYF. The DNA for the CDR3 is TGTGCCAGCTCCGATGGGGATACGCAGTATTTT.